One TCR beta chain is described in this entry. Antigen unknown. Runs used v3.0 of the immunoSEQ assay and were done at survey level. Generated by immunoSEQ multiplex PCR, the TCRdb table keeps only in-frame clones and is missing some. The data show under 30,000 clones, 75% to 85% seen once. These data are taken from a study of long-term antiretroviral therapy in people with HIV. The CDR3 spans 14 residues. Germline CDR1 is SGDLS and CDR2 is YYNGEE. The V and J ends lost 4 bases and 6 bases, in that order; junction bases with no gene match: 7. Study-wide points: Gathering of blood took place between about 2003 and 2017, possibly under older ART regimens. Compared with controls, HIV repertoires showed narrower CDR3 length ranges.

This sequence was found in a man aged 35-49 years with HIV. This chain links TRBV9 with TRBJ2-3; 8 nucleotides align to TRBD1. The sample here was unsorted PBMCs, taken 0.3 years after starting antiretroviral therapy. This CDR3 reads CASSPGQGADTQYF. The CDR3 DNA follows: TGTGCCAGCAGCCCTGGACAGGGTGCGGATACGCAGTATTTT.